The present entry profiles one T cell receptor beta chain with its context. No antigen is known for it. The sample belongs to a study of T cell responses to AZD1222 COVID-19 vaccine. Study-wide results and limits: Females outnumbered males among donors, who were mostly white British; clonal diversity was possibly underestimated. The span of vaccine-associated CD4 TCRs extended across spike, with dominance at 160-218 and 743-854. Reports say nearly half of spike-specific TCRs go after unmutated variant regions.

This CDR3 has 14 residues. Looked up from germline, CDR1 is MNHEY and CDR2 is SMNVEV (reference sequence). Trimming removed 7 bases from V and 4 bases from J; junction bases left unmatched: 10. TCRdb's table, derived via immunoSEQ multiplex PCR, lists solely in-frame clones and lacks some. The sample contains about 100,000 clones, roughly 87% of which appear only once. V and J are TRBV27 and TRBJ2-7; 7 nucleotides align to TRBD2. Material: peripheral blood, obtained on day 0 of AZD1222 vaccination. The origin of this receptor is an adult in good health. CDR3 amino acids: CASTSGTGRYEQYF. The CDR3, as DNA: TGTGCCAGCACCAGCGGGACCGGCCGGTACGAGCAGTACTTC.